One and the same sample provided the 28 T cell receptor beta chains below, sequenced in a study of blood T cell repertoires in COVID-19. Sequencing was performed with immunoSEQ multiplex PCR; in TCRdb, only in-frame clones are kept and a portion is missing. The sample carries a few hundred thousand clones, around four fifths recorded once. Sequences were obtained from peripheral blood. Source of these receptors: a woman older than 75 with COVID-19, enrolled during active disease.

The rearrangement joins TRBV2 to TRBJ1-2; 7 positions match TRBD1. The germline gives CDR1 SNHLY, CDR2 FYNNEI. The trim removed 6 bases at V and 5 bases at J, leaving 6 bases unmatched. The CDR3 runs 13 residues. The CDR3 loop is CASRRGQGYGYTF. DNA for the CDR3: TGTGCCAGCAGGAGGGGGCAGGGGTATGGCTACACCTTC.

The gene calls are TRBV18 and TRBJ2-2, with a possible D match to TRBD1 (5 bases). Germline V CDR1 and CDR2: KGHSH, LQKENI. The CDR3 spans 14 residues. Trimming shortened V by 1 base and J by 7 bases, and 10 bases separated the two germline ends. The CDR3 nucleotides are TGTGCCAGCTCACCACTAGGGGAAGGCGGGGAGCTGTTTTTT. Its protein product is CASSPLGEGGELFF.

This clone was observed a few times. This rearrangement joins TRBV18 to TRBJ1-6; TRBD1 matches at 8 bases. This CDR3 comprises 15 residues. The germline V gene encodes CDR1 KGHSH and CDR2 LQKENI. The V and J ends lost 3 bases and 10 bases, in that order; junction bases with no gene match: 8. This CDR3 reads CASSPGTGAPSPLHF. CDR3 sequence (DNA): TGTGCCAGCTCACCCGGGACAGGTGCCCCGTCACCCCTCCACTTT.

The J gene is TRBJ2-3, the V gene TRBV2; 14 bases align to TRBD2. V shed 6 bases and J 4 bases; nucleotides not matched to a gene: 3. Germline lookup yields CDR1 SNHLY and CDR2 FYNNEI. The CDR3 contains 15 residues. The CDR3: CASRTGLAGADTQYF. Here the CDR3 DNA reads TGTGCCAGCAGGACGGGACTAGCGGGGGCAGATACGCAGTATTTT.

This clone was observed a few times. This chain uses TRBV10-3 with TRBJ1-1, with D tentatively TRBD1 (6 bases). The CDR3 has 14 amino acids. V was clipped by 7 bases and J by 1 base, with 13 bases between them. Germline assignment: CDR1 ENHRY and CDR2 SYGVKD. CDR3 nucleotide sequence: TGTGCCATCAAAGATCAGGGGCCGAACACTGAAGCTTTCTTT. Encoded protein: CAIKDQGPNTEAFF.

This clone has just one count. V gene TRBV28 combines with J gene TRBJ1-2, with a possible D match to TRBD1 (6 bases). Trimming pared 3 bases from V and 8 bases from J, leaving 25 bases between. Germline lookup yields CDR1 MDHEN and CDR2 SYDVKM. The CDR3 is made up of 17 amino acids. CDR3 loop: CASSFASGNRASGGYTF. CDR3 coding DNA: TGTGCCAGCAGTTTTGCATCTGGGAACAGGGCTAGTGGGGGCTACACCTTC.

The chain combines TRBV12-3 or TRBV12-4 with TRBJ2-3, with D unclear. V shed 4 bases and J shed 6 bases, with 5 bases lying between them. This CDR3 spans 11 amino acids. The CDR3 bases are TGTGCCAGCAGTTACCGGGATACGCAGTATTTT. Amino acids: CASSYRDTQYF.

This clone was seen just once. The rearrangement joins TRBV2 to TRBJ1-1; the match to TRBD1 covers 7 bases. CDR1 is SNHLY and CDR2 is FYNNEI in the germline V gene. The CDR3 is 15 residues long. The V and J ends lost 6 bases and 3 bases, in that order; junction bases with no gene match: 10. The CDR3, as DNA: TGTGCCAGCAGGGCCCCACAGGGGCGAGACACTGAAGCTTTCTTT. This codes for CASRAPQGRDTEAFF.

The J gene is TRBJ1-3, the V gene TRBV6-5; the D gene is possibly TRBD1 (6 bases). Germline values: CDR1 MNHEY, CDR2 SVGAGI. The CDR3 runs to 14 residues. Trimming took off 6 bases at V and 0 bases at J, with 9 bases between the two ends. CDR3 nucleotides: TGTGCCAGCAGGGGGGGGGCCTCTGGAAACACCATATATTTT. Translating it yields CASRGGASGNTIYF.

V and J are TRBV6-6 and TRBJ2-1, with 7 positions matching TRBD1. From germline, CDR1 is MNHNY and CDR2 SVGAGI (reference sequence). This CDR3 spans 12 amino acids. The J segment lost 7 bases and the V segment lost 6 bases, leaving 3 bases of the junction unmatched. CDR3 DNA sequence: TGTGCCAGCAGCGACAGGGTTAATGAGCAGTTCTTC. Translated: CASSDRVNEQFF.

V gene TRBV10-3 combines with J gene TRBJ1-1; maybe TRBD1 (5 bases). This CDR3 has 13 residues. CDR1 and CDR2 from the germline V gene are ENHRY and SYGVKD. V lost 3 bases to trimming and J lost 5 bases, with 10 bases between them. The CDR3 reads CAISDGPGTEAFF. CDR3 sequence (DNA): TGTGCCATCAGTGATGGGCCAGGGACTGAAGCTTTCTTT.

Only a few counts were recorded for this clone. V and J are TRBV28 and TRBJ1-5; D ambiguous. Trimming pared 2 bases from V and 3 bases from J, leaving 17 bases between. This CDR3 is built from 17 residues. Looked up from germline, CDR1 is MDHEN and CDR2 is SYDVKM. CDR3 DNA: TGTGCCAGCAGTTTACCCCGCCGGACGGGGATCAATCAGCCCCAGCATTTT. Translation gives CASSLPRRTGINQPQHF.

The CDR3 nucleotides are TGTGCCAGCACCCCGACAGGCAGCTCCTATAATTCACCCCTCCACTTT. Encoded protein: CASTPTGSSYNSPLHF. The chain joins TRBV9 to TRBJ1-6, with D perhaps TRBD1 (6 bases). CDR3 length: 16 residues. Trimming stripped 6 bases from V and 0 bases from J, with 13 bases between. CDR1 and CDR2 from the germline V gene are SGDLS and YYNGEE. Variable domain in full (rest from reference TRBV9 and TRBJ1-6): DSGVTQTPKHLITATGQRVTLRCSPRSGDLSVYWYQQSLDQGLQFLIQYYNGEERAKGNILERFSAQQFPDLHSELNLSSLELGDSALYFCASTPTGSSYNSPLHFGNGTRLTVT.

The rearrangement uses TRBV5-5 and TRBJ1-2, with TRBD1 matching over 7 bases. Germline-derived CDR1 and CDR2 are SGHKS and YYEKEE (reference sequence). With 3 bases clipped from V and 5 bases from J, the junction kept 10 bases outside the gene matches. The CDR3 length is 15 residues. This chain's CDR3 is CASSSDRVRGYGYTF. CDR3 DNA sequence: TGTGCCAGCAGCTCTGACAGGGTCAGAGGATATGGCTACACCTTC.

This chain joins TRBV5-1 and TRBJ1-2; D is undetermined. With 0 bases removed from V and 6 bases from J, the gap between germline ends came to 15 bases. This CDR3 has 15 residues. Germline CDR1 and CDR2: SGHRS and YFSETQ. CDR3 in DNA: TGCGCCAGCAGCTTGGCCGTACGGGGTTGGGATGGCTACACCTTC. Its protein product is CASSLAVRGWDGYTF.

The chain has TRBV5-1 and TRBJ1-2; D might be TRBD1 (5 bases). From germline, CDR1 is SGHRS and CDR2 YFSETQ. The V gene lost 5 bases and the J gene lost 7 bases, with 18 bases spanning the gap. The CDR3 is 14 residues long. The CDR3 coding sequence is TGCGCCAGCAGGCAGGGCCCTAGTTCTGGTGGCTACACCTTC. Amino acids: CASRQGPSSGGYTF.

V is TRBV11-2 and J is TRBJ2-4; the match to TRBD1 covers 7 bases. The V segment lost 4 bases and the J segment 6 bases; nucleotides outside the gene matches: 9. The V gene's germline CDR1 is SGHAT and CDR2 FQNNGV. This CDR3 has 15 residues. The CDR3 loop reads CASSSQGTGGNIQYF. In DNA form, the CDR3 reads TGTGCCAGCAGCTCACAGGGGACCGGCGGAAACATTCAGTACTTC.

This chain links TRBV18 with TRBJ2-1; no definite D call. Germline CDR1 and CDR2: KGHSH and LQKENI. The CDR3 runs 15 residues. Trimming left V 3 bases short and J 8 bases short, with 17 bases between. The CDR3 nucleotides are TGTGCCAGCTCACCCGGCACTCCACTTGGAGATGAGCAGTTCTTC. It encodes CASSPGTPLGDEQFF.

This rearrangement joins TRBV5-1 to TRBJ1-1, with D unclear. The germline CDR1 and CDR2 sequences are SGHRS and YFSETQ. This CDR3 is built from 13 residues. The germline V and J ends were trimmed by 0 bases and 6 bases, with 9 bases remaining between them. The CDR3 spells CASSLAGRAEAFF. The CDR3 DNA is TGCGCCAGCAGCTTGGCGGGGAGGGCTGAAGCTTTCTTT.

This chain uses TRBV2 with TRBJ2-5; D possibly corresponds to TRBD2 (6 bases). V lost 8 bases and J lost 5, with 9 bases in between. Looked up from germline, CDR1 is SNHLY and CDR2 is FYNNEI. CDR3 length equals 11 residues. The CDR3 region is CASAGGETQYF. CDR3 sequence (DNA): TGTGCCAGCGCTGGGGGGGAGACCCAGTACTTC.

The chain carries TRBV28 and TRBJ1-2, with a weak D call TRBD1 (5 bases). Germline values: CDR1 MDHEN, CDR2 SYDVKM. The CDR3 extends over 14 amino acids. V gave up 3 bases and J gave up 4 bases, with 12 bases separating them. CDR3 amino acids: CASSFPGSAYGYTF. In nucleotides, the CDR3 is TGTGCCAGCAGTTTTCCAGGGTCTGCCTATGGCTACACCTTC.

The J gene is TRBJ2-2, the V gene TRBV28; no reliable D call. V lost 6 bases to trimming and J lost 8 bases, with 22 bases between them. Looked up from germline, CDR1 is MDHEN and CDR2 is SYDVKM. The CDR3 length is 16 residues. CDR3 protein: CASSPTESLFTGELFF. The CDR3 DNA reads as TGTGCCAGCAGCCCCACGGAGAGCCTATTTACGGGGGAGCTGTTTTTT.

V usage is TRBV27 and J usage is TRBJ2-2, with D perhaps matching TRBD2 (6 bases). Germline values: CDR1 MNHEY, CDR2 SMNVEV (reference sequence). V lost 2 bases, J lost 5 bases, and 12 bases lay in between. The CDR3 spans 15 residues. CDR3 sequence: CASSLGTGRTGELFF. The CDR3 DNA sequence: TGTGCCAGCAGTTTAGGGACGGGGAGGACCGGGGAGCTGTTTTTT.

This chain connects TRBV7-2 to TRBJ2-5, with 10 bases that match TRBD2. The germline V gene encodes CDR1 SGHTA and CDR2 FQGNSA. The CDR3 is 15 amino acids. V lost 3 bases, J lost 2 bases, and 3 bases stayed unmatched. The CDR3 DNA sequence: TGTGCCAGCAGCTTGAATAGCGGGGGGCAAGAGACCCAGTACTTC. Its protein is CASSLNSGGQETQYF. Together with reference TRBV7-2 and TRBJ2-5, the CDR3 gives the full variable domain: GAGVSQSPSNKVTEKGKDVELRCDPISGHTALYWYRQSLGQGLEFLIYFQGNSAPDKSGLPSDRFSAERTGGSVSTLTIQRTQQEDSAVYLCASSLNSGGQETQYFGPGTRLLVL.

This chain links TRBV10-3 with TRBJ1-2, with a tentative D call TRBD1 (5 bases). CDR1 is ENHRY, CDR2 SYGVKD, per germline. V gave up 3 bases and J gave up 5 bases, with 19 bases separating them. This CDR3 is built from 16 residues. Here the CDR3 DNA reads TGTGCCATCAGTGACAAGACAGCCCGTTATTTTTATGGCTACACCTTC. Protein: CAISDKTARYFYGYTF.

This chain uses TRBV15 with TRBJ1-5; TRBD1 might be the D (5 bases). V was clipped by 6 bases and J by 4 bases, with 16 bases between them. Germline V gene sequence: CDR1 LNHNV, CDR2 YYDKDF (reference sequence). There are 15 residues in the CDR3. As DNA, the CDR3 is TGTGCCACCAGAGTTCGGGGGACCGAAAATCAGCCCCAGCATTTT. Translated, it gives CATRVRGTENQPQHF.

V and J are TRBV5-6 and TRBJ2-7; D uncertain. V was clipped by 0 bases and J by 4 bases, with 8 bases between them. The germline CDR1 and CDR2 sequences are SGHDT and YYEEEE. The CDR3 spans 13 residues. The CDR3 spells CASSLEAFYEQYV. The CDR3 DNA follows: TGTGCCAGCAGCTTGGAAGCCTTTTACGAGCAGTACGTC.

The chain links TRBV6-1 to TRBJ1-1, with 8 bases fitting TRBD1. V lost 2 bases and J lost 5; bases outside the gene matches: 10. Germline values: CDR1 MNHNS, CDR2 SASEGT. The CDR3 extends over 16 amino acids. This chain's CDR3 is CASSEMAGTGRTEAFF. CDR3 nucleotide sequence: TGTGCCAGCAGTGAAATGGCAGGGACAGGCAGAACTGAAGCTTTCTTT.